This T cell receptor beta chain came from a study of blood T cells in healthy people across ages. This clonotype was seen more than once but under ten times. CDR1 is ENHRY and CDR2 is SYGVKD in the germline V gene. The CDR3 is 15 residues long. Trimming cost V 6 bases and J 3 bases; bases outside gene matches: 2. The authors ran a second PCR of about 6 to 11 cycles using a sample-barcoded 5' primer and a J-beta primer mix. One entry per CDR3 protein results from TCRdb running MiXCR on the 5' RACE reads. The repertoire holds 1,100,000 or so distinct CDR3 sequences, with under 55% as singletons. The chain uses TRBV10-3 and TRBJ2-3, with TRBD2 matching 14 bases. The receptor comes from a woman aged 60-75 years in good health. Sequencing input: blood. The CDR3 is CAISRLAGGTDTQYF. CDR3 bases: TGTGCCATCAGCCGACTAGCGGGAGGGACAGATACGCAGTATTTT.